These 20 T cell receptor beta chains share one sample of origin, sequenced in a study of CD8+ T cells in alopecia areata. Sorting relied on CD4, CD8alpha, NKG2D, NKG2ACE and other markers applied to pooled cutaneous lymph node cells. Sequencing templates came from extracted RNA that was reverse transcribed into cDNA. Using immunoSEQ multiplex PCR, the repertoire was profiled, and TCRdb retains in-frame clones only, with some absent. Recorded here are 200,000 to 300,000 clones, none singletons. Input material: CD4+ T cells sorted from a lymph node. Receptor source: a C3H/HeJ mouse with alopecia areata. These mice share the MHC haplotype H2-k.

This clone was counted a few times. Mouse names are used for the genes. The read ends 4 residues shy of where the CDR3 ends; the end is completed using the germline J gene. The identical CDR3 is also encoded by other nucleotide sequences in the sample. This sequence joins TRBV19 and TRBJ2-5, with D possibly matching TRBD2 (5 bases). Germline assignment: CDR1 FNHDT and CDR2 SITEND (reference sequence). CDR3 length: 12 amino acids. CDR3 DNA, as far as it was read: TGTGCCAGCAGTATCTGGGAAGAC. Translating gives CASSIWED. The entire CDR3 is CASSIWEDTQYF.

This clone was found a few times. Being one base from a much bigger clone, this may be a read error. Gene names refer to mouse genes. The read is 4 residues too short to cover the CDR3 end, so that end is filled in from the germline J gene. Other DNA sequences within the sample encode an identical CDR3. The V gene is TRBV19, the J gene TRBJ2-1; 7 nucleotides line up with TRBD1. J was trimmed by 3 bases and V by 4 bases; bases with no gene match: 1. Germline V lookup: CDR1 FNHDT, CDR2 SITEND (reference sequence). This CDR3 is built from 13 residues. The CDR3 protein is CASSGTVYAEQFF. The CDR3 bases that were read are TGTGCCAGCAGTGGGACAGTCTATGCT.

This clone appeared a few times. The genes and germline here are from mouse. The read ends 4 residues before the CDR3 terminus; that terminus is restored from the germline J gene. The V gene is TRBV13-1, the J gene TRBJ1-1; TRBD1 agrees at 7 bases. Per the germline V gene, CDR1 is NSHNY and CDR2 is SYGAGN. J was trimmed by 3 bases and V by 5 bases; bases with no gene match: 4. The CDR3 extends over 13 amino acids. CDR3 sequence reads: CASRGTVDTEVFF. The part of the CDR3 DNA that was read is TGTGCCAGCAGGGGGACAGTAGACACA.

With respect to this clone: Each gene name is a mouse one. The CDR3 goes on 4 residues after the read ends, and that part is filled in from the germline J gene. The chain uses TRBV19 and TRBJ2-7; D may be TRBD2 (6 bases). Per the germline V gene, CDR1 is FNHDT and CDR2 is SITEND (reference sequence). The V end was cut by 3 bases, the J end by 0 bases, with 10 bases between. The CDR3 spans 14 residues. CDR3 DNA (partial): TGTGCCAGCAGTACCCTTGGGGGCTCCTAT. Its protein is CASSTLGGSY. The complete CDR3 sequence is CASSTLGGSYEQYF.

Concerning this clone itself: Gene names and germline match the mouse. The read terminates 3 residues before the CDR3 end, so the remaining end is supplied by the germline J gene. The chain joins TRBV19 to TRBJ1-6; 8 bases map to TRBD1. TRBJ1-6 is flagged as an ORF with uncertain function. Germline V gene lookup returns CDR1 FNHDT and CDR2 SITEND (reference sequence). The CDR3 contains 15 residues. J gave up 1 base and V 5 bases, and 2 bases lay outside the gene matches. The DNA read from the CDR3 is TGTGCCAGCAGGGACAGGGAGTCCTATAATTCGCCC. Translated: CASRDRESYNSP. The whole CDR3 sequence reads CASRDRESYNSPLYF.

For this clone: Gene names denote mouse genes. The CDR3 end falls 3 residues outside the read, so it is completed with the germline J gene. V usage is TRBV1 and J usage is TRBJ1-6; 7 bases map to TRBD1. TRBJ1-6 carries the ORF label, with uncertain function. This CDR3 has 17 amino acids. Germline CDR1 and CDR2: NSQYPW and LRSPGD (reference sequence). Trimming removed 4 bases from V and 0 bases from J; junction bases left unmatched: 6. This chain's CDR3 is CTCSGGQTNSYNSPLYF. Incomplete CDR3 DNA: TGCACCTGCAGTGGGGGACAGACGAATTCCTATAATTCGCCC.

This clone appeared a few times. Mouse gene names and germline throughout. The read terminates 4 residues before the CDR3 end, so the remaining end is supplied by the germline J gene. V gene TRBV13-1 combines with J gene TRBJ2-2, with TRBD2 matching 9 bases. Per the germline V gene, CDR1 is NSHNY and CDR2 is SYGAGN. The CDR3 runs to 17 residues. Trimming cost V 0 bases and J 0 bases; bases outside gene matches: 3. The CDR3 reads CASSDGGLGANTGQLYF. The covered CDR3 bases are TGTGCCAGCAGTGATGGGGGACTGGGAGCAAACACCGGG.

This clone has a count of ten or more. Gene names are mouse gene names. The read ends 4 residues shy of where the CDR3 ends; the end is completed using the germline J gene. This specimen includes other DNA sequences encoding the same CDR3. The J gene is TRBJ2-3, the V gene TRBV13-1; weak D call: TRBD2 (6 bases). The CDR3 runs 15 residues. Germline assignment: CDR1 NSHNY and CDR2 SYGAGN. Between the trimmed V and J ends, which lost 0 bases and 0 bases, there was a span of 8 bases. The chain's CDR3 is CASSDVGGSAETLYF. CDR3 bases read: TGTGCCAGCAGTGATGTTGGGGGTAGTGCAGAA.

Concerning this clone: Gene and germline names: mouse. The read finishes 4 residues shy of the CDR3 end, and the germline J gene is used to complete it. J is TRBJ2-2 and V is TRBV13-1; 11 nucleotides line up with TRBD2. V trimming: 0 bases; J trimming: 1 base; junction bases outside the gene matches: 5. The CDR3 covers 18 residues. Germline V gene data show CDR1 as NSHNY and CDR2 as SYGAGN. The CDR3 reads CASSDAPGLGVNTGQLYF. The covered CDR3 bases are TGTGCCAGCAGTGATGCACCGGGACTGGGGGTAAACACCGGG.

This clone was observed a few times. The gene symbols are mouse symbols. The CDR3 extends 4 residues past the end of the read, so its final part is completed from the germline J gene. The chain has TRBV19 and TRBJ2-5; 9 bases are shared with TRBD2. CDR1 and CDR2 from the germline V gene are FNHDT and SITEND (reference sequence). This CDR3 region has 16 residues. CDR3 amino acids: CASSTPTGTGPDTQYF. CDR3 bases read: TGTGCCAGCAGTACCCCTACCGGGACTGGGCCAGAC.

Points on this clone: This may stem from a read error, because a much larger clone lies one nucleotide away. Gene names follow the mouse nomenclature. The DNA ends 4 residues before the CDR3 does, and the rest of the CDR3 is filled in from the germline J gene. The sample holds other DNA sequences that translate to the same CDR3. The chain employs TRBV13-3 and TRBJ2-3; weak D call: TRBD2 (6 bases). The CDR3 covers 13 residues. V was clipped by 3 bases and J by 2 bases, with 7 bases between them. Germline lookup yields CDR1 NNHDY and CDR2 SYVADS. The DNA read from the CDR3 is TGTGCCAGCAGTGGGGGGGTTGCAGAA. Its protein is CASSGGVAE. The complete CDR3 sequence is CASSGGVAETLYF.

The sample holds a few counts of this clone. Gene names and germline match the mouse. The read finishes 4 residues shy of the CDR3 end, and the germline J gene is used to complete it. The rearrangement joins TRBV5 to TRBJ1-1; tentative D call: TRBD1 (6 bases). The CDR3 has 15 amino acids. Germline lookup yields CDR1 LGHNA and CDR2 YNLKQL (reference sequence). The CDR3 DNA, read in part, is TGTGCCAGCAGCCAAGATGCTGGGGGGGCGCTA. It is translated as CASSQDAGGAL. The whole CDR3 sequence reads CASSQDAGGALEVFF.

This clone has only a few counts. This could be a read error, since a much larger clone is one nucleotide away. Gene names refer to mouse genes. The CDR3 is cut off 4 residues early in the read; its end comes from the germline J gene. The J gene is TRBJ2-2, the V gene TRBV29; TRBD1 agrees at 9 bases. CDR3 size: 14 residues. J lost 2 bases, V lost 5 bases, and 0 bases had no gene match. Germline CDR1 is MSHET and CDR2 is SYDVDS. The CDR3: CASSGTGNTGQLYF. The CDR3 bases that were read are TGTGCTAGCAGTGGGACAGGGAACACCGGG. Drawing the rest from reference TRBV29 and TRBJ2-2, the complete variable domain is DMKVTQMPRYLIKRMGENVLLECGQDMSHETMYWYRQDPGLGLQLIYISYDVDSNSEGDIPKGYRVSRKKREHFSLILDSAKTNQTSVYFCASSGTGNTGQLYFGEGSKLTVL.

In the case of this clone: Mouse gene names and germline throughout. The observed sequence ends 4 residues before the CDR3 terminus, with the missing tail filled in from the germline J gene. This chain links TRBV13-1 with TRBJ2-4; 10 positions match TRBD2. From germline, CDR1 is NSHNY and CDR2 SYGAGN. The CDR3 length is 16 residues. The V segment lost 0 bases and the J segment 2 bases; nucleotides outside the gene matches: 3. The CDR3 here is CASSDGLGGPQNTLYF. The CDR3 bases that were read are TGTGCCAGCAGTGATGGGCTGGGGGGGCCTCAAAAC.

To note about this clone: Gene names denote mouse genes. The CDR3 goes on 4 residues after the read ends, and that part is filled in from the germline J gene. The V and J genes are TRBV19 and TRBJ1-2, with D possibly TRBD1 on 6 matching bases. CDR3 length equals 14 residues. Per the germline V gene, CDR1 is FNHDT and CDR2 is SITEND (reference sequence). Trimming pared 4 bases from V and 1 base from J, leaving 11 bases between. CDR3 amino acids: CASSFRDKNSDYTF. Incomplete CDR3 DNA: TGTGCCAGCAGTTTCCGGGACAAAAACTCC. Full variable domain (rest looked up from reference TRBV19 and TRBJ1-2): GGIITQTPKFLIGQEGQKLTLKCQQNFNHDTMYWYRQDSGKGLRLIYYSITENDLQKGDLSEGYDASREKKSSFSLTVTSAQKNEMAVFLCASSFRDKNSDYTFGSGTRLLVI.

A note on this clone: Each gene name is a mouse one. This CDR3 is CASGVGDPGQLYF. The DNA read from the CDR3 is TGTGCCAGCGGTGTGGGGGATCCCGGG. The chain couples TRBV13-2 to TRBJ2-2; tentative D call: TRBD2 (6 bases). The read comes to an end 4 residues before the CDR3 does, leaving the germline J gene to fill in the end. Per the germline V gene, CDR1 is NNHNN and CDR2 is SYGAGS (reference sequence). Trimming stripped 3 bases from V and 6 bases from J, with 9 bases between. CDR3 length equals 13 residues.

There are a few counts of this clone. Genes and germline come from the mouse. CDR3 DNA, as far as it was read: TGTGCCAGCAGCCACAGACAGGGGCGGGACACA. It specifies CASSHRQGRDT. The full CDR3 protein reads CASSHRQGRDTEVFF. The chain carries TRBV19 and TRBJ1-1; TRBD1 matches at 8 bases. The read halts 4 residues ahead of the CDR3 end, with the missing end drawn from the germline J gene. V lost 5 bases, J lost 3 bases, and 9 bases stayed unmatched. Germline V CDR1 and CDR2: FNHDT, SITEND (reference sequence). The CDR3 covers 15 residues.

This clone turned up a few times. Gene labels here are mouse ones. The read is 4 residues too short to cover the CDR3 end, so that end is filled in from the germline J gene. The same CDR3 is also encoded by other DNA sequences in this sample. V is TRBV1 and J is TRBJ2-1; 7 nucleotides agree with TRBD1. Germline-derived CDR1 and CDR2 are NSQYPW and LRSPGD (reference sequence). The CDR3 has 14 residues. V lost 4 bases to trimming and J lost 1 base; unmatched junction nucleotides: 1. The covered CDR3 bases are TGCACCTGCAGTGAGGGACAGAACTATGCT. It codes for CTCSEGQNYA. In full, the CDR3 is CTCSEGQNYAEQFF. Filled out from reference TRBV1 and TRBJ2-1, the complete variable domain reads VTLLEQNPRWRLVPRGQAVNLRCILKNSQYPWMSWYQQDLQKQLQWLFTLRSPGDKEVKSLPGADYLATRVTDTELRLQVANMSQGRTLYCTCSEGQNYAEQFFGPGTRLTVL.

This clone was observed a few times. The germline and genes are mouse ones. CDR3 protein: CASSQDSRDNNSPLYF. Partial CDR3 DNA: TGTGCCAGCAGCCAAGATTCGAGGGACAACAATTCGCCC. The J gene is TRBJ1-6, the V gene TRBV5; D perhaps matches TRBD1 (6 bases). The missing CDR3 end, 3 residues past where the read stops, is filled in from the germline J gene. TRBJ1-6 is reported as an ORF; its role is uncertain. The CDR3 is 16 amino acids. Per germline, CDR1 LGHNA and CDR2 YNLKQL (reference sequence). Trimming took off 0 bases at V and 7 bases at J, with 13 bases between the two ends.

Details on this clone: Gene and germline names: mouse. The read comes to an end 4 residues before the CDR3 does, leaving the germline J gene to fill in the end. The rearrangement uses TRBV14 and TRBJ2-7, with TRBD2 identical over 12 bases. CDR1 and CDR2 from the germline V gene are SGHDT and FRDEAV. The junction had 5 bases not matched to a gene; V was cut back by 4 bases and J by 0 bases. CDR3 length: 16 amino acids. The CDR3 region is CASSHRLGGRSYEQYF. Incomplete CDR3 DNA: TGTGCCAGCAGTCACAGACTGGGGGGGCGCTCCTAT.